This T cell receptor (beta chain) comes out of a study of shared clonotypes between healthy human individuals. Study observations and caveats: Non-shared clonotypes were found to have lower generation probabilities than the clonotypes that were shared by all four of the sorted-subset donors. Measured sharing among donors was expected to vary with sequencing depth.

Worth noting for this clone: Its antigen remains unidentified.

On sorted subsets, replicate PCRs used about 200 ng DNA, or tens of thousands of T cell genomes. The repertoire was sequenced with immunoSEQ multiplex PCR; TCRdb's copy has only in-frame clones and lacks some. The sample lists about 2.5 million clones, roughly 92% occurring once. V shed 3 bases and J shed 3 bases, with 17 bases lying between them. CDR1 SGHRS and CDR2 YFSETQ come from the germline V gene. The CDR3 has 16 amino acids. Sequenced input: naive CD4+ T cells from PBMCs. Subset reported: CD45RA+ positively selected. The source of this sequence is a man aged 18 to 30 in good health. Some clones in this sample may be carry-over from other donors' samples. This chain uses TRBV5-1 with TRBJ2-3, with a tentative D call TRBD1 (6 bases). CDR3 DNA sequence: TGCGCCAGCAGCTCGTCAGGGGCGATAGGGACAGATACGCAGTATTTT. It translates to CASSSSGAIGTDTQYF.